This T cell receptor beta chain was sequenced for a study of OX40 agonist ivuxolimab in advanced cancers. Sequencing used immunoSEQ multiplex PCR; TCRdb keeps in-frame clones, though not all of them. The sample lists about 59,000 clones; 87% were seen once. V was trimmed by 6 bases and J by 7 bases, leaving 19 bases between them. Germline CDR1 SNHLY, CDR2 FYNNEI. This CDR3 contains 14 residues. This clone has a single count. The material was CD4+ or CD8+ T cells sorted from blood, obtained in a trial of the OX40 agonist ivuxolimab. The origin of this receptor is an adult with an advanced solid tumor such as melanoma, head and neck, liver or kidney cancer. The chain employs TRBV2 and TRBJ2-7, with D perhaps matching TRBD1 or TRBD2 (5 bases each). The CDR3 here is CASRPLWGFGEQYF. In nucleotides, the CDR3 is TGTGCCAGCAGGCCCTTGTGGGGGTTTGGTGAGCAGTACTTC. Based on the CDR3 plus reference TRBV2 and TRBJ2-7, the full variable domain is EPEVTQTPSHQVTQMGQEVILRCVPISNHLYFYWYRQILGQKVEFLVSFYNNEISEKSEIFDDQFSVERPDGSNFTLKIRSTKLEDSAMYFCASRPLWGFGEQYFGPGTRLTVT.